One and the same sample provided the 18 T cell receptor beta chains below, sequenced in a study of cytomegalovirus exposure and HLA in healthy donors. Generated by immunoSEQ multiplex PCR, the TCRdb table keeps only in-frame clones and is missing some. The sample contains roughly 150,000 clones, roughly 89% of which appear only once. What was sequenced was PBMCs. These receptors originate from a woman aged 18-29 years in good health and CMV-seropositive.

This clone was observed a single time. The chain links TRBV30 to TRBJ1-1; D remains ambiguous. The germline V gene encodes CDR1 GTSNPN and CDR2 SVGIG (reference sequence). V was clipped by 6 bases and J by 1 base, with 9 bases between them. The CDR3 sequence is 12 residues long. The CDR3 is CACALTNTEAFF. For the CDR3, the DNA is TGTGCCTGCGCACTTACGAACACTGAAGCTTTCTTT.

The chain combines TRBV28 with TRBJ2-1, with D tentatively TRBD2 (5 bases). CDR1 is MDHEN and CDR2 is SYDVKM in the germline V gene. Trimming took off 8 bases at V and 0 bases at J, with 17 bases between the two ends. This CDR3 region has 16 residues. The CDR3 nucleotides are TGTGCCAGCGGAACGGGGAGTCCCAGCTCCTACAATGAGCAGTTCTTC. It is translated as CASGTGSPSSYNEQFF.

The chain is built from TRBV2 and TRBJ2-1; no clear D gene. In germline, CDR1 is SNHLY, CDR2 FYNNEI. The V and J ends lost 3 bases and 8 bases respectively, with 5 bases between them. The CDR3 sequence is 11 residues long. The CDR3 DNA is TGTGCCAGCAGTGAGGGCGATGAGCAGTTCTTC. As protein: CASSEGDEQFF.

The rearrangement joins TRBV10-3 to TRBJ1-5; 7 bases agree with TRBD1. V gave up 2 bases and J gave up 2 bases; unmatched junction bases: 3. The CDR3 sequence is 15 residues long. CDR1 and CDR2 from the germline V gene are ENHRY and SYGVKD. CDR3 DNA sequence: TGTGCCATCAGTGAGAACAGGGGAGGCAATCAGCCCCAGCATTTT. This encodes CAISENRGGNQPQHF.

In its sample, this clone was seen once. J is TRBJ2-2 and V is TRBV14; D is undetermined. CDR1 and CDR2 from the germline V gene are SGHDN and FVKESK. The CDR3 runs 13 residues. Trimming stripped 0 bases from V and 7 bases from J, with 6 bases between. This CDR3 is CASSQDLSGELFF. The CDR3 DNA follows: TGTGCCAGCAGCCAAGATCTTAGCGGGGAGCTGTTTTTT.

The V and J genes are TRBV6-1 and TRBJ1-2; D not certain. Germline V gives CDR1 MNHNS, CDR2 SASEGT. The CDR3 is 14 amino acids. Trimming cost V 5 bases and J 5 bases, with 15 bases left between them. Here the CDR3 reads CASSSTGILYGYTF. CDR3 sequence (DNA): TGTGCCAGCAGTTCAACCGGGATTTTATATGGCTACACCTTC.

This rearrangement joins TRBV5-1 to TRBJ2-1; 10 bases line up with TRBD2. Trimming at V came to 0 bases and at J to 6 bases, leaving 6 bases not matched to a gene. Germline CDR1 SGHRS, CDR2 YFSETQ. CDR3 size: 16 residues. CDR3 protein: CASSLVAPSGSNEQFF. As DNA, the CDR3 is TGCGCCAGCAGCTTGGTTGCCCCTAGCGGGAGCAATGAGCAGTTCTTC.

This clone has a single count. V and J are TRBV10-2 and TRBJ2-7, with D maybe TRBD1 (5 bases). CDR1 WSHSY and CDR2 SAAADI come from the germline V gene. Trimming took off 5 bases at V and 7 bases at J, with 12 bases between the two ends. The CDR3 totals 12 residues. The CDR3 sequence is CASSHDSMEQYF. As DNA, the CDR3 is TGCGCCAGCAGTCACGACAGTATGGAGCAGTACTTC.

The chain joins TRBV5-1 to TRBJ1-3, with 9 bases fitting TRBD1. Trimming cost V 0 bases and J 5 bases; bases outside gene matches: 3. Germline CDR1 is SGHRS and CDR2 is YFSETQ. The CDR3 consists of 15 residues. The CDR3 reads CASSLGGQGRNTIYF. In DNA, the CDR3 is TGCGCCAGCAGCTTGGGGGGACAGGGAAGAAACACCATATATTTT.

V gene TRBV4-1 combines with J gene TRBJ2-5; tentative D call: TRBD2 (6 bases). The CDR3 is 13 residues long. The germline CDR1 and CDR2 sequences are MGHRA and YSYEKL. V dropped 3 bases and J dropped 5 bases, with 10 bases sitting between them. CDR3 sequence: CASSQDYAETQYF. The CDR3 region has the DNA TGCGCCAGCAGCCAGGACTACGCGGAGACCCAGTACTTC.

This chain uses TRBV25-1 with TRBJ1-2, with 11 bases fitting TRBD1. J gave up 7 bases and V 3 bases, and 7 bases lay outside the gene matches. CDR3 length: 15 residues. The germline V gene has CDR1 MGHDK and CDR2 SYGVNS. CDR3 in amino acids: CASSDGGTGGVGYTF. The DNA of the CDR3 is TGTGCCAGCAGTGACGGTGGGACAGGGGGTGTTGGCTACACCTTC.

The chain has TRBV10-3 and TRBJ1-2; D is undetermined. Per the germline V gene, CDR1 is ENHRY and CDR2 is SYGVKD. This CDR3 has 13 amino acids. The V end was cut by 4 bases, the J end by 0 bases, with 6 bases between. CDR3 region: CAISAGANYGYTF. CDR3 nucleotides: TGTGCCATCAGTGCGGGAGCTAACTATGGCTACACCTTC.

The rearrangement uses TRBV29-1 and TRBJ1-1; D might be TRBD1 (6 bases). Germline V CDR1 and CDR2: SQVTM, ANQGSEA. The CDR3 is 14 amino acids. The CDR3 reads CIARVGSGDTEAFF. For the CDR3, the DNA is TGCATTGCGCGGGTGGGGTCAGGGGACACTGAAGCTTTCTTT.

The rearrangement joins TRBV4-3 to TRBJ2-3; TRBD2 matches at 9 bases. The CDR3 totals 15 residues. With V trimmed by 2 bases and J by 0 bases, 0 bases remained unmatched. In germline, CDR1 is LGHNA, CDR2 YSLEER. CDR3 DNA sequence: TGCGCCAGCAGCCAAACTAGCGGGAGCACAGATACGCAGTATTTT. Translated, it gives CASSQTSGSTDTQYF.

This clone appeared a single time. J is TRBJ1-5 and V is TRBV6-5; maybe TRBD1 (6 bases). This CDR3 is 15 amino acids long. Trimming took off 6 bases at V and 0 bases at J, with 12 bases between the two ends. Germline V gene data show CDR1 as MNHEY and CDR2 as SVGAGI. CDR3 loop: CASSRQAYSNQPQHF. The CDR3 DNA sequence: TGTGCCAGCAGCCGACAGGCGTATAGCAATCAGCCCCAGCATTTT.

This chain uses TRBV27 with TRBJ2-7; 8 bases fit TRBD2. With V trimmed by 2 bases and J by 5 bases, 5 bases remained unmatched. The CDR3 runs to 14 residues. Germline CDR1 MNHEY, CDR2 SMNVEV (reference sequence). In DNA, the CDR3 is TGTGCCAGCAGTTTAGCGGGAGGTAGACACGAGCAGTACTTC. Translation: CASSLAGGRHEQYF.

The chain combines TRBV19 with TRBJ2-7, with D possibly TRBD1 on 5 matching bases. Germline V gene data show CDR1 as LNHDA and CDR2 as SQIVND (reference sequence). V was pared by 5 bases and J by 1 base, with 12 bases between. This CDR3 spans 14 amino acids. The CDR3 region is CASSRPGQSYEQYF. CDR3 coding DNA: TGTGCCAGTAGTCGCCCAGGACAATCCTACGAGCAGTACTTC.

CDR3 in amino acids: CASSLDLDRAYGYTF. The CDR3 nucleotides read TGTGCCAGCAGCTTAGATTTAGACAGGGCTTATGGCTACACCTTC. The V and J genes are TRBV7-8 and TRBJ1-2; TRBD1 matches at 7 bases. Per the germline V gene, CDR1 is SGHVS and CDR2 is FQNEAQ. The CDR3 sequence is 15 residues long. Trimming at V came to 1 base and at J to 5 bases, leaving 7 bases not matched to a gene.